The TCR beta chain under discussion was sequenced for a study of shared clonotypes between healthy human individuals. About the research overall: Per-donor plates numbered three CD4 naive, three CD4 memory, two CD8 naive and one CD8 memory.

Sequenced by immunoSEQ multiplex PCR; TCRdb stores in-frame clones only, minus some. Of some 1,100,000 clones in the sample, approximately 78% were seen once. Study-wide findings and caveats: Only blood underwent sampling, and tissue repertoires likely differ.

Negatively enriched CD4+ T cells were divided by CD45RA into naive and memory. In the case of this clone: Its target is not known.

The germline V gene encodes CDR1 SGHRS and CDR2 YFSETQ. The junction had 11 bases not matched to a gene; V was cut back by 2 bases and J by 9 bases. The CDR3 sequence is 15 residues long. This clonotype was sampled from a man between 18 and 35 years old in good health. Some clones in this sample may be carry-over from other donors' samples. This chain joins TRBV5-1 and TRBJ2-1, with 7 bases identical to TRBD1. Specimen: memory CD4+ T cells from PBMCs. Subset indicated: CD45RA-negative fraction. The CDR3 nucleotides read TGCGCCAGCAGCTTTAATCGGGACAGACCCGGTGAGCAGTTCTTC. It codes for CASSFNRDRPGEQFF.